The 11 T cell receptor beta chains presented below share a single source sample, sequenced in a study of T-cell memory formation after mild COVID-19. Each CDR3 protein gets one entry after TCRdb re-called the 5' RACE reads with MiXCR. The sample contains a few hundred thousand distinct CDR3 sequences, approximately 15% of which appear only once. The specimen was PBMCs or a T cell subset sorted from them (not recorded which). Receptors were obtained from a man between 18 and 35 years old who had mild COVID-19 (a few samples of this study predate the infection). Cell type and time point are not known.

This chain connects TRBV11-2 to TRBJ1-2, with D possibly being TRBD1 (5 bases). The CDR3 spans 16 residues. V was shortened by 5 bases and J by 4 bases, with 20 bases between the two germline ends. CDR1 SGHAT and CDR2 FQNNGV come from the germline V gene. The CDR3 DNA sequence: TGTGCCAGCAGCATCCTACCCGCGGGTGGGGGCTATGGCTACACCTTC. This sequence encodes CASSILPAGGGYGYTF. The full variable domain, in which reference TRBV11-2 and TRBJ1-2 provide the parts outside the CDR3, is EAGVAQSPRYKIIEKRQSVAFWCNPISGHATLYWYQQILGQGPKLLIQFQNNGVVDDSQLPKDRFSAERLKGVDSTLKIQPAKLEDSAVYLCASSILPAGGGYGYTFGSGTRLTVV.

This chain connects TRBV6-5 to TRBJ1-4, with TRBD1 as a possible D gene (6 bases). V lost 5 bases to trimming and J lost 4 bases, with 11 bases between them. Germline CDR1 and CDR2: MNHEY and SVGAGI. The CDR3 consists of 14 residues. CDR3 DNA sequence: TGTGCCAGCAGTCGGACAGCGAGTAATGAAAAACTGTTTTTT. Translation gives CASSRTASNEKLFF.

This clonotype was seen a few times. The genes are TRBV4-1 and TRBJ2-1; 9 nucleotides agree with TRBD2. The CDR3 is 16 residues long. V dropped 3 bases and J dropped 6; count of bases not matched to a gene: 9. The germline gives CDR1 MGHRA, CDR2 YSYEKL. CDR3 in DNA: TGCGCCAGCAGCCACCCCCCTAGCGGGGTTGGCAATGAGCAGTTCTTC. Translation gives CASSHPPSGVGNEQFF.

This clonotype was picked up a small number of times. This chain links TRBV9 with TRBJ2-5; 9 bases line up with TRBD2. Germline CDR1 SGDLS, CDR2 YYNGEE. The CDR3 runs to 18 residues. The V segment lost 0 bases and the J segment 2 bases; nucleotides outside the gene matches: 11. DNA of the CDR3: TGTGCCAGCAGCGTAGCTGGGCGCCCTAGCGGGGCACAAGAGACCCAGTACTTC. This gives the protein CASSVAGRPSGAQETQYF.

As DNA, the CDR3 is TGTGCCAGCAATTATGGGGGGGCTGGCGGAGATACGCAGTATTTT. Translated: CASNYGGAGGDTQYF. The chain is built from TRBV11-2 and TRBJ2-3; possibly TRBD2 for D (7 bases). The CDR3 length is 15 residues. Trimming left V 7 bases short and J 5 bases short, with 19 bases between. In germline, CDR1 is SGHAT, CDR2 FQNNGV.

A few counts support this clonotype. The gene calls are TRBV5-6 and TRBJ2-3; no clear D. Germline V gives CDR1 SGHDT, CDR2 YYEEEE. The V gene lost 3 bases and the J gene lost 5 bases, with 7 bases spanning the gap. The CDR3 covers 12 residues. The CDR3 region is CASSWAQDTQYF. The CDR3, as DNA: TGTGCCAGCAGCTGGGCCCAAGATACGCAGTATTTT.

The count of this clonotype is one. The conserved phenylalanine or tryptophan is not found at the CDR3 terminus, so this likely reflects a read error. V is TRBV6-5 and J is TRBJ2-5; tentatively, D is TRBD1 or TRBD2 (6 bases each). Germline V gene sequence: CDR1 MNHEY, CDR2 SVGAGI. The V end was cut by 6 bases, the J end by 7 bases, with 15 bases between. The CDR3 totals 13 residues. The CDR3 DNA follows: TGTGCCAGCAGCCCGGGGGCAGTGATGACCCAGTACTTA. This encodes CASSPGAVMTQYL.

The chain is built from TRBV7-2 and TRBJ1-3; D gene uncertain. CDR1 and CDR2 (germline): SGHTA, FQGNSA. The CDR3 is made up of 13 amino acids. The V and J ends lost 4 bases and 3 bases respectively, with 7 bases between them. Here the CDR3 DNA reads TGTGCCAGCAGCTCAGCCGGTGGAAACACCATATATTTT. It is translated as CASSSAGGNTIYF. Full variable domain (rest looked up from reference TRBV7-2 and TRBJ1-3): GAGVSQSPSNKVTEKGKDVELRCDPISGHTALYWYRQSLGQGLEFLIYFQGNSAPDKSGLPSDRFSAERTGGSVSTLTIQRTQQEDSAVYLCASSSAGGNTIYFGEGSWLTVV.

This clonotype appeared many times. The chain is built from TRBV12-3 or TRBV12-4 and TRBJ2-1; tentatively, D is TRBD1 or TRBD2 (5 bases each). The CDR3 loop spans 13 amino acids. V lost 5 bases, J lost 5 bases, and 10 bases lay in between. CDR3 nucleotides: TGTGCCAGCAGTGCCCGGGGCCACAATGAGCAGTTCTTC. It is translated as CASSARGHNEQFF.

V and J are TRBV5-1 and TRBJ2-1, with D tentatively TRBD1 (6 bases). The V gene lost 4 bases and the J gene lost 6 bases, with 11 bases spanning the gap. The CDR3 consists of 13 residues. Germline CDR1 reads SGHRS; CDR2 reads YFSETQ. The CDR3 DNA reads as TGCGCCAGCAGCCCGGTGACAGGCAATGAGCAGTTCTTC. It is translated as CASSPVTGNEQFF. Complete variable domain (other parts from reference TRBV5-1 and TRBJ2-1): KAGVTQTPRYLIKTRGQQVTLSCSPISGHRSVSWYQQTPGQGLQFLFEYFSETQRNKGNFPGRFSGRQFSNSRSEMNVSTLELGDSALYLCASSPVTGNEQFFGPGTRLTVL.

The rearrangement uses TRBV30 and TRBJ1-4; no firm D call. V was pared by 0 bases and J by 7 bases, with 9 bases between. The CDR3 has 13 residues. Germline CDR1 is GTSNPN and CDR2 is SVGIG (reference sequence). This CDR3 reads CAWSVGPTEKLFF. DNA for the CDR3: TGTGCCTGGAGTGTAGGTCCAACTGAAAAACTGTTTTTT.